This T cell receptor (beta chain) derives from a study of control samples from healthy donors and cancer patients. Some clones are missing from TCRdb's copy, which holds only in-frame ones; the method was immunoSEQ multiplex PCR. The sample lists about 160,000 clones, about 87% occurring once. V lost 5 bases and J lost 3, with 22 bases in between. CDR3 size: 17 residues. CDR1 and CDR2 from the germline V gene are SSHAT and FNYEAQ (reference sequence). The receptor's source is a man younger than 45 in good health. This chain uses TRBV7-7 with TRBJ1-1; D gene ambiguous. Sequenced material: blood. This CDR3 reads CASSPDGRVSSDTEAFF. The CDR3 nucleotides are TGTGCCAGCAGCCCGGACGGGAGAGTTAGTTCGGACACTGAAGCTTTCTTT. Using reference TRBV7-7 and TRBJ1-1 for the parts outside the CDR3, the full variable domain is GAGVSQSPRYKVTKRGQDVTLRCDPISSHATLYWYQQALGQGPEFLTYFNYEAQPDKSGLPSDRFSAERPEGSISTLTIQRTEQRDSAMYRCASSPDGRVSSDTEAFFGQGTRLTVV.